This TCR beta chain comes out of a study of shared clonotypes between healthy human individuals. TCRdb's table, derived via immunoSEQ multiplex PCR, lists solely in-frame clones and lacks some. Altogether some 2,400,000 clones are present, roughly 95% being singletons, with the ten largest covering approximately 0.13%. CDR1 and CDR2 (germline): SGHRS, YFSETQ. V shed 4 bases, J shed 1 base, and the junction held 5 bases outside the gene matches. CDR3 length: 15 residues. This sequence joins TRBV5-1 and TRBJ1-2; 9 bases are a match to TRBD1. Sequences were obtained from naive CD4+ T cells sorted from blood. Subset denoted: CD45RA+ positively selected. This sequence originates from a man aged 18 to 30 in good health. CDR3 region: CASSPGQGGNYGYTF. CDR3 coding DNA: TGCGCCAGCAGCCCGGGACAGGGAGGTAACTATGGCTACACCTTC.